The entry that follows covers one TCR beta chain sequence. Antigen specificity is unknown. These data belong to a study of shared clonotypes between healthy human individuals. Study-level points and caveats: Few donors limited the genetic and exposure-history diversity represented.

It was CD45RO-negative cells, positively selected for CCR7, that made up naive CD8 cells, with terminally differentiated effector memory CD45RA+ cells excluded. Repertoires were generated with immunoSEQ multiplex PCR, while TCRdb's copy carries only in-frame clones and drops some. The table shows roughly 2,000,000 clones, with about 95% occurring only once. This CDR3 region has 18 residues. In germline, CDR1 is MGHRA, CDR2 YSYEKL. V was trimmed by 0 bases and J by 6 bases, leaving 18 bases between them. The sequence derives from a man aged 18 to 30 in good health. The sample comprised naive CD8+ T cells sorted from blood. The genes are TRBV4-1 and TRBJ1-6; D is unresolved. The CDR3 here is CASSQDSQIGRFNSPLHF. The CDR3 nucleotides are TGCGCCAGCAGCCAAGATTCCCAAATTGGGCGATTTAATTCACCCCTCCACTTT.